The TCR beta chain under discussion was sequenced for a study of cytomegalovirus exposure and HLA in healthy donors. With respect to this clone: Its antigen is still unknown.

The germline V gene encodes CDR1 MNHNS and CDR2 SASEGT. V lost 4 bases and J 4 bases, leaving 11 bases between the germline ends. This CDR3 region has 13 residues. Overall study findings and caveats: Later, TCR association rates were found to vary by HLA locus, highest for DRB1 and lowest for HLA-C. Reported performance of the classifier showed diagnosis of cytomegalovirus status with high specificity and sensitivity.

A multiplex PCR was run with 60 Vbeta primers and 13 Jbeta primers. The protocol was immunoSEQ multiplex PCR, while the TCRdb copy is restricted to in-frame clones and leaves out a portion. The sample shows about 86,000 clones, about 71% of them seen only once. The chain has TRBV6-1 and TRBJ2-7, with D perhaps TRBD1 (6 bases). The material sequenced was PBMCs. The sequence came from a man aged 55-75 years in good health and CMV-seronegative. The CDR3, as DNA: TGTGCCAGCAGTGGTACAGGGATATACGAGCAGTACTTC. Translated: CASSGTGIYEQYF.